This TCR beta chain was sequenced for a study of CD8 T cells in ankylosing spondylitis. Regarding the study as a whole: In ankylosing spondylitis blood, a motif of roughly 8 highly homologous TCR beta variants appeared characteristic. Significant enrichment of disease-linked clones was reportedly seen in matched ankylosing spondylitis synovial fluid. Disease-linked clones proved CD8+ and comparatively uncommon in peripheral blood. Both synovial fluid and blood in reactive arthritis had previously been reported to carry some motif variants.

CDR3 length: 14 residues. The V and J ends lost 6 bases and 0 bases respectively, with 11 bases between them. This clonotype has only a few counts. Antigen specificity is unknown. TCRdb reprocessed the 5' RACE reads via MiXCR and lists one record per CDR3 protein. The data contain 150,000 to 250,000 distinct CDR3 sequences, more than 10% of them singletons. What was sequenced was blood, either unsorted or a sorted T cell fraction (not recorded which). The origin of this receptor is a male donor with ankylosing spondylitis or in good health (not recorded which). The chain recombines TRBV12-3 or TRBV12-4 with TRBJ1-1, with D perhaps matching TRBD1 (5 bases). CDR3 DNA sequence: TGTGCCAGCAGACAAGGGACGGTGAACACTGAAGCTTTCTTT. Its protein is CASRQGTVNTEAFF.